This entry features one TCR beta chain sequence. Its matching antigen is unknown. TCRdb re-called the 5' RACE reads, yielding one record per CDR3 amino acid sequence without DNA. The repertoire shows roughly 150,000 distinct CDR3 sequences; the top ten hold around 20%. This record comes from a study of T cells expressing NK-cell markers. Study-level background: Serological testing identified most of the eight sequenced donors as HCMV-seropositive and one as seronegative. Findings and caveats of the study: One observes that, in a handful of donors, these clonotypes were also the leading ones within the CD3+CD56-NKG2C+ fraction.

CDR3 length: 13 residues. Germline values: CDR1 SQVTM, CDR2 ANQGSEA. Source material: blood T cells: a sorted CD56 or NKG2C T cell subset, CD4+ or CD8+ T cells, or bulk PBMC T cells (not recorded which). This chain links TRBV29-1 with TRBJ2-7; TCRdb returns TRBD1, unconfirmable since there is no DNA. The TCR originated in a man between 18 and 69 years old in good health. This CDR3 is CSVGQGRAYEQYF.